This T cell receptor (beta chain) is drawn from a study of OX40 agonist ivuxolimab in advanced cancers. The V gene's germline CDR1 is LNHDA and CDR2 SQIVND (reference sequence). Trimming pared 5 bases from V and 0 bases from J, leaving 8 bases between. The CDR3 length is 14 residues. Clones were read by immunoSEQ multiplex PCR, and TCRdb kept only the in-frame ones, dropping some. The repertoire includes approximately 69,000 clones, approximately 93% of them detected once, and just under 0.3% sits in the top ten. The receptor was derived from an adult with an advanced solid tumor such as melanoma, head and neck, liver or kidney cancer. J is TRBJ1-3 and V is TRBV19, with D uncertain. The sample consisted of CD4+ or CD8+ T cells sorted from blood, taken in a trial of the OX40 agonist ivuxolimab. CDR3 in DNA: TGTGCCAGTAGTCCCTTACTCTCTGGAAACACCATATATTTT. It codes for CASSPLLSGNTIYF. Complete variable domain (other parts from reference TRBV19 and TRBJ1-3): DGGITQSPKYLFRKEGQNVTLSCEQNLNHDAMYWYRQDPGQGLRLIYYSQIVNDFQKGDIAEGYSVSREKKESFPLTVTSAQKNPTAFYLCASSPLLSGNTIYFGEGSWLTVV.